The 24 T cell receptor beta chains presented below share a single source sample, sequenced in a study of T-cell reconstitution after alpha-beta-depleted transplantation in children (TCRdb year 2016). The label giving this sample's treatment or condition can be read as: allogeneic hematopoietic cell transplantation with graft depleted of TCRalphabeta T cells and CD19 B cells. The receptor library was made with PCR. The sequencer listed for this sample is Illumina HiSeq 2500. To normalize quantification of the TCRbeta repertoire, the TCR libraries were built with molecular barcoding that relied on unique molecular identifiers. The raw public reads went through TCRdb reprocessing: fastp at Q25, MiXCR clone calling, in-frame beta chains kept. Rows matching on CDR3 protein sequence are summarized as one entry with the most common DNA and genes. The sample table records hundreds of thousands of distinct CDR3 sequences; about a tenth of these occur just once. The ten largest clones capture 28% of the sample.

The sequences come from PBMCs, collected before TCRalphabeta/CD19-depleted stem cell transplant. Receptor source: a child under two years old with acute myeloid leukemia, due to receive a stem cell transplant.

J is TRBJ2-1 and V is TRBV20-1, with 9 bases lining up with TRBD2. The CDR3 spans 14 residues. CDR1 is DFQATT and CDR2 is SNEGSKA in the germline V gene (reference sequence). V lost 5 bases, J lost 5 bases, and 7 bases stayed unmatched. The CDR3 loop is CSAALAGINNEQFF. DNA for the CDR3: TGCAGTGCTGCCCTAGCGGGGATTAACAATGAGCAGTTCTTC.

This clonotype was detected many times. J is TRBJ2-5 and V is TRBV19, with TRBD2 identical over 16 bases. The CDR3 extends over 16 amino acids. V gave up 10 bases and J gave up 0 bases; unmatched junction bases: 5. CDR1 LNHDA and CDR2 SQIVND come from the germline V gene (reference sequence). CDR3 loop: CATGTSGRAHQETQYF. In nucleotides, the CDR3 is TGTGCCACTGGGACTAGCGGGAGGGCCCACCAAGAGACCCAGTACTTC.

In this sample, this clonotype turned up many times. CDR3 in amino acids: CATARGLDEKLFF. The CDR3 DNA is TGTGCCACCGCTCGAGGGTTAGATGAAAAACTGTTTTTT. This rearrangement joins TRBV2 to TRBJ1-4; D gene ambiguous. Germline CDR1 SNHLY, CDR2 FYNNEI. The germline V and J ends were trimmed by 10 bases and 6 bases, with 15 bases remaining between them. The CDR3 totals 13 residues. Combining the CDR3 with reference TRBV2 and TRBJ1-4 gives the whole variable domain EPEVTQTPSHQVTQMGQEVILRCVPISNHLYFYWYRQILGQKVEFLVSFYNNEISEKSEIFDDQFSVERPDGSNFTLKIRSTKLEDSAMYFCATARGLDEKLFFGSGTQLSVL.

CDR3 protein: CASSIHRDRGYTEAFF. The CDR3 region has the DNA TGTGCCAGTAGTATCCACCGGGACAGGGGGTACACTGAAGCTTTCTTT. The chain couples TRBV19 to TRBJ1-1, with TRBD1 matching 11 bases. The germline V gene encodes CDR1 LNHDA and CDR2 SQIVND (reference sequence). The trim removed 3 bases at V and 3 bases at J, leaving 6 bases unmatched. The CDR3 totals 16 residues.

This clonotype was detected many times. The chain carries TRBV7-2 and TRBJ2-2, with 7 bases fitting TRBD2. Trimming removed 1 base from V and 3 bases from J; junction bases left unmatched: 5. The CDR3 sequence is 16 residues long. The germline gives CDR1 SGHTA, CDR2 FQGNSA. Here the CDR3 reads CASSLEVSGYTGELFF. In DNA, the CDR3 is TGTGCCAGCAGCTTAGAAGTTAGCGGGTACACCGGGGAGCTGTTTTTT.

This clonotype was picked up many times. The gene calls are TRBV20-1 and TRBJ2-7; D is undetermined. Trimming shortened V by 0 bases and J by 5 bases, and 14 bases separated the two germline ends. From germline, CDR1 is DFQATT and CDR2 SNEGSKA (reference sequence). The CDR3 totals 14 residues. This CDR3 reads CSARDWLRKNEQYF. The CDR3 DNA reads as TGCAGTGCTAGAGATTGGCTAAGGAAGAACGAGCAGTACTTC.

This clonotype was detected a few times. This chain joins TRBV5-1 and TRBJ2-7; TRBD1 agrees at 7 bases. V shed 2 bases and J 2 bases; nucleotides not matched to a gene: 10. Looked up from germline, CDR1 is SGHRS and CDR2 is YFSETQ. This CDR3 is built from 16 residues. The CDR3 nucleotides read TGCGCCAGCAGCTTCGCCCAGGGGGTAAAACCCTACGAGCAGTACTTC. As protein: CASSFAQGVKPYEQYF.

This clonotype was observed at least ten times. The rearrangement links TRBV25-1 to TRBJ2-7, with 7 bases that match TRBD1. The V and J ends lost 4 bases and 3 bases, in that order; junction bases with no gene match: 0. The CDR3 totals 12 residues. CDR1 MGHDK and CDR2 SYGVNS come from the germline V gene. CDR3 protein: CASSGTGYEQYF. The DNA for the CDR3 is TGTGCCAGCAGTGGGACAGGCTACGAGCAGTACTTC.

This clonotype came up many times. The CDR3 loop is CASSKGGGVQETQYF. For the CDR3, the DNA is TGTGCCAGCAGCAAAGGAGGCGGGGTACAAGAGACCCAGTACTTC. This chain joins TRBV21-1 and TRBJ2-5. TRBV21-1 is a pseudogene segment. This CDR3 contains 15 residues.

This clonotype was observed at least ten times. The chain recombines TRBV27 with TRBJ1-1; perhaps TRBD1 as D (6 bases). Deletions cut 5 bases from V and 9 bases from J, with 16 bases between. The CDR3 has 13 residues. Germline assignment: CDR1 MNHEY and CDR2 SMNVEV (reference sequence). The CDR3 here is CASSPSRGAKAFF. DNA for the CDR3: TGTGCCAGCAGTCCAAGCAGGGGAGCGAAAGCTTTCTTT.

In this sample, this clonotype turned up many times. The V and J genes are TRBV7-9 and TRBJ1-6, with D maybe TRBD1 (6 bases). This CDR3 is 12 amino acids long. Trimming removed 6 bases at V and 9 bases at J, with 9 bases between. The germline V gene has CDR1 SEHNR and CDR2 FQNEAQ (reference sequence). The CDR3 protein is CASSYRVSPLHF. CDR3 coding DNA: TGTGCCAGCAGTTACAGGGTTTCACCCCTCCACTTT. The full variable domain, its missing parts supplied by reference TRBV7-9 and TRBJ1-6, is DTGVSQNPRHKITKRGQNVTFRCDPISEHNRLYWYRQTLGQGPEFLTYFQNEAQLEKSRLLSDRFSAERPKGSFSTLEIQRTEQGDSAMYLCASSYRVSPLHFGNGTRLTVT.

This clonotype has at least ten counts. The V and J genes are TRBV4-2 and TRBJ1-1; D not certain. Germline V gene sequence: CDR1 LGHNA, CDR2 YNFKEQ. Between the trimmed V and J ends, which lost 0 bases and 1 base, there was a span of 6 bases. The CDR3 covers 14 residues. CDR3 region: CASSQEKGNTEAFF. In nucleotides, the CDR3 is TGTGCCAGCAGCCAAGAGAAAGGGAACACTGAAGCTTTCTTT.

This clonotype was detected many times. The chain recombines TRBV20-1 with TRBJ1-2; no reliable D call. Germline V gives CDR1 DFQATT, CDR2 SNEGSKA (reference sequence). The CDR3 runs to 12 residues. Deletions cut 1 base from V and 4 bases from J, with 7 bases between. This CDR3 is CSARGQIYGYTF. The CDR3 DNA is TGCAGTGCTAGAGGCCAGATCTATGGCTACACCTTC.

This clonotype has a count of ten or more. The rearrangement joins TRBV12-3 or TRBV12-4 to TRBJ1-6; 8 bases are a match to TRBD1. CDR3 size: 15 residues. V was pared by 6 bases and J by 7 bases, with 8 bases of the junction left unmatched. The CDR3 sequence: CASSPGTGSNSPLHF. As DNA, the CDR3 is TGTGCCAGCAGCCCTGGGACAGGCTCCAATTCACCCCTCCACTTT.

This clonotype has a count of ten or more. The chain joins TRBV12-3 or TRBV12-4 to TRBJ1-2, with D possibly being TRBD1 (5 bases). V was pared by 5 bases and J by 5 bases, with 12 bases between. The CDR3 sequence is 13 residues long. The CDR3 DNA reads TGTGCCAGCAGTGGGGGATTGTCTTATGGCTACACCTTC. It codes for CASSGGLSYGYTF.

This clonotype was seen at least ten times. The gene calls are TRBV10-3 and TRBJ1-1, with 8 bases that match TRBD1. The CDR3 length is 12 residues. Germline assignment: CDR1 ENHRY and CDR2 SYGVKD. V shed 6 bases, J shed 4 bases, and the junction held 1 base outside the gene matches. CDR3 in DNA: TGTGCCATCAGACAGGGGGGCACTGAAGCTTTCTTT. Translation: CAIRQGGTEAFF.

This clonotype showed up many times. This chain joins TRBV7-9 and TRBJ1-1; the D is unclear. This CDR3 has 11 residues. Trimming shortened V by 7 bases and J by 2 bases, and 5 bases separated the two germline ends. Germline CDR1 reads SEHNR; CDR2 reads FQNEAQ (reference sequence). The CDR3 sequence is CASITNTEAFF. The CDR3 bases are TGTGCCAGCATAACCAACACTGAAGCTTTCTTT.

The rearrangement uses TRBV18 and TRBJ1-6; 9 nucleotides align to TRBD1. The J segment lost 7 bases and the V segment lost 5 bases, leaving 15 bases of the junction unmatched. Per the germline V gene, CDR1 is KGHSH and CDR2 is LQKENI. The CDR3 has 18 amino acids. The CDR3: CASSMSPGTGQGNSPLHF. The CDR3 DNA reads TGTGCCAGCTCAATGAGTCCCGGGACAGGGCAAGGAAATTCACCCCTCCACTTT. The complete variable domain, with remaining parts taken from reference TRBV18 and TRBJ1-6, reads NAGVMQNPRHLVRRRGQEARLRCSPMKGHSHVYWYRQLPEEGLKFMVYLQKENIIDESGMPKERFSAEFPKEGPSILRIQQVVRGDSAAYFCASSMSPGTGQGNSPLHFGNGTRLTVT.

As concerns this clonotype: This could be a read error, since a much larger clone is one nucleotide away. The chain employs TRBV25-1 and TRBJ2-5; TRBD2 is a possible D gene (5 bases). CDR1 and CDR2 (germline): MGHDK, SYGVNS. There are 12 residues in the CDR3. V was pared by 6 bases and J by 9 bases, with 14 bases between. The CDR3 loop is CASRSSEGAQYF. In DNA, the CDR3 is TGTGCCAGCAGGAGTAGCGAGGGAGCCCAGTACTTC.

The sample holds many counts of this clonotype. This chain uses TRBV20-1 with TRBJ2-7; D call uncertain. V lost 2 bases and J lost 0, with 8 bases in between. CDR3 length equals 13 residues. The germline CDR1 and CDR2 sequences are DFQATT and SNEGSKA (reference sequence). The CDR3 coding sequence is TGCAGTGCTAGACGGGTTAGCTCCTACGAGCAGTACTTC. Translation: CSARRVSSYEQYF.

This clonotype came up many times. The chain has TRBV6-2 or TRBV6-3 and TRBJ2-3; D remains ambiguous. This CDR3 has 12 residues. Germline CDR1 and CDR2: MNHEY and SVGEGT. Trimming took off 7 bases at V and 2 bases at J, with 7 bases between the two ends. CDR3 bases: TGTGCCAGCAATGCGGACACAGATACGCAGTATTTT. Translating gives CASNADTDTQYF.

This clonotype was picked up many times. The genes are TRBV20-1 and TRBJ1-2; D is ambiguous. CDR3 length: 12 amino acids. CDR1 is DFQATT, CDR2 SNEGSKA, per germline (reference sequence). Trimming left V 3 bases short and J 2 bases short, with 7 bases between. CDR3 in amino acids: CSARVRNYGYTF. The CDR3 coding sequence is TGCAGTGCTAGGGTTCGGAACTATGGCTACACCTTC.

This clonotype has ten or more counts. The rearrangement links TRBV4-3 to TRBJ2-3, with 7 bases matching TRBD1. The CDR3 consists of 13 residues. Trimming cost V 2 bases and J 4 bases; bases outside gene matches: 0. Per germline, CDR1 LGHNA and CDR2 YSLEER. The CDR3 bases are TGCGCCAGCAGCCAACAGGGGGCAGATACGCAGTATTTT. Protein: CASSQQGADTQYF.

At least ten counts were recorded for this clonotype. The rearrangement joins TRBV10-3 to TRBJ2-1; D is unclear. V was shortened by 0 bases and J by 4 bases, with 7 bases between the two germline ends. The CDR3 runs to 14 residues. Germline V gene sequence: CDR1 ENHRY, CDR2 SYGVKD. The CDR3 spells CAISESSLYNEQFF. As DNA, the CDR3 is TGTGCCATCAGTGAGTCATCACTGTACAATGAGCAGTTCTTC.